Presented here are 3 T cell receptor beta chains from one specimen sequenced in a study of blood T cell repertoires in COVID-19. Repertoires were generated with immunoSEQ multiplex PCR, while TCRdb's copy carries only in-frame clones and drops some. Of some 100,000 clones in the sample, around 90% are singletons; the top ten hold 5.5% to 8%. Sequenced input: peripheral blood. The receptor source for this set is a woman aged 55-69 years with acute or convalescent COVID-19.

The V gene is TRBV18, the J gene TRBJ1-5; D unclear. The CDR3 runs 13 residues. Per germline, CDR1 KGHSH and CDR2 LQKENI. V lost 6 bases and J 5 bases, leaving 11 bases between the germline ends. This CDR3 is CASSPDGDQPQHF. CDR3 DNA sequence: TGTGCCAGCTCGCCGGACGGGGATCAGCCCCAGCATTTT.

J is TRBJ1-2 and V is TRBV29-1; tentative D call: TRBD1 (6 bases). The V gene's germline CDR1 is SQVTM and CDR2 ANQGSEA. The V end lost 3 bases, the J end lost 7 bases, and 9 bases lay between the germline ends. This CDR3 is built from 11 residues. The CDR3 nucleotides read TGCAGCGTTGACAGGGGATCTGGCTACACCTTC. Translating gives CSVDRGSGYTF.

Within the sample, this clone is medium-sized. The chain has TRBV19 and TRBJ1-5; 7 nucleotides line up with TRBD1. Germline V gene data show CDR1 as LNHDA and CDR2 as SQIVND (reference sequence). The CDR3 extends over 16 amino acids. The V gene end was trimmed by 1 base and the J gene end by 3 bases; junction bases not matched to a gene: 6. The DNA for the CDR3 is TGTGCCAGTAGTATAGCAGTAGGACAGGTCAATCAGCCCCAGCATTTT. Encoded protein: CASSIAVGQVNQPQHF.